What follows are 22 T cell receptor beta chains derived from one specimen sequenced in a study of shared clonotypes between healthy human individuals (dated by TCRdb to about 2020). Library preparation employed the immunoSEQ multiplex PCR assay. In TCRdb, the immuneACCESS table is reduced to in-frame sequences with V and J assigned. These tables do not hold every clone; where another copy was compared, an unresolved V gene accounts for under half, and the others remain unexplained. Within this sample are fewer than 400,000 clones, with around 74% of them counted one time only. In total, the top ten clones hold about a tenth of the sample. Specimen: memory CD4+ T cells sorted from blood. In light of the paper, this sample's cell subset or site label describes: CD45RA-negative fraction. Source of these receptors: a man aged 30 to 39 in good health.

The chain recombines TRBV7-2 with TRBJ2-7, with 7 positions matching TRBD2. V trimming: 0 bases; J trimming: 0 bases; junction bases outside the gene matches: 2. The length of the CDR3 is 15 residues. From germline, CDR1 is SGHTA and CDR2 FQGNSA. CDR3 DNA sequence: TGTGCCAGCAGCTTAGCGTCTAGCGGCTCCTACGAGCAGTACTTC. Amino acids: CASSLASSGSYEQYF. Full variable domain (rest looked up from reference TRBV7-2 and TRBJ2-7): GAGVSQSPSNKVTEKGKDVELRCDPISGHTALYWYRQSLGQGLEFLIYFQGNSAPDKSGLPSDRFSAERTGGSVSTLTIQRTQQEDSAVYLCASSLASSGSYEQYFGPGTRLTVT.

This clone was recorded once. The chain has TRBV30 and TRBJ1-3; D unresolved. The V end lost 0 bases, the J end lost 4 bases, and 7 bases lay between the germline ends. In germline, CDR1 is GTSNPN, CDR2 SVGIG (reference sequence). The CDR3 length is 13 residues. The CDR3 DNA sequence: TGTGCCTGGAGTGTACACGGGGGAAACACCATATATTTT. Protein product: CAWSVHGGNTIYF.

V usage is TRBV11-2 and J usage is TRBJ2-1, with TRBD2 matching over 8 bases. This CDR3 has 17 residues. Germline CDR1 SGHAT, CDR2 FQNNGV. The V gene end was trimmed by 1 base and the J gene end by 8 bases; junction bases not matched to a gene: 13. The CDR3 region is CASSLVRFASGWDEQFF. CDR3 nucleotides: TGTGCCAGCAGCTTAGTGAGGTTCGCTAGCGGGTGGGATGAGCAGTTCTTC.

The CDR3 bases are TGTGCCAGCAGCCAAAGTCAGAGTTTAAACTATGGCTACACCTTC. It translates to CASSQSQSLNYGYTF. The chain uses TRBV11-3 and TRBJ1-2; D not resolved. V lost 5 bases to trimming and J lost 2 bases, with 15 bases between them. Germline assignment: CDR1 SGHNT and CDR2 YENEEA. The CDR3 has 15 amino acids.

The CDR3 DNA sequence: TGTGCCAGCAGCCCTCCCGTCCGGGTAGGTAATGAGCAGTTCTTC. Protein product: CASSPPVRVGNEQFF. This chain connects TRBV7-9 to TRBJ2-1; D remains ambiguous. Trimming removed 5 bases at V and 7 bases at J, with 18 bases between. CDR1 and CDR2 from the germline V gene are SEHNR and FQNEAQ (reference sequence). This CDR3 comprises 15 residues.

The chain has TRBV7-3 and TRBJ1-2, with TRBD1 matching 7 bases. The CDR3 extends over 16 amino acids. The V gene end was trimmed by 5 bases and the J gene end by 4 bases; junction bases not matched to a gene: 13. Looked up from germline, CDR1 is SGHTA and CDR2 is FQGTGA. CDR3 nucleotides: TGTGCCAGCAGCCCGGGGACAGTAGGGCAACTCTATGGCTACACCTTC. Translating gives CASSPGTVGQLYGYTF.

This clone was counted a few times. One end of the junction fails to match germline, which may point to a read error. Written as DNA, the CDR3 is TGTGCCAGCAGTAAAGCAGGGTCTGAGACCCAGTACTTC. Translating it yields CASSKAGSETQYF. V and J are TRBV6-1 and TRBJ2-5; perhaps TRBD1 as D (5 bases). This CDR3 is 13 amino acids long. CDR1 MNHNS and CDR2 SASEGT come from the germline V gene.

V and J are TRBV2 and TRBJ1-4; TRBD1 matches at 7 bases. There are 15 residues in the CDR3. The J segment lost 7 bases and the V segment lost 1 base, leaving 6 bases of the junction unmatched. The germline gives CDR1 SNHLY, CDR2 FYNNEI. The CDR3 region is CASSEGDSSGEKLFF. The CDR3 DNA is TGTGCCAGCAGTGAAGGGGACAGTTCGGGTGAAAAACTGTTTTTT.

V is TRBV19 and J is TRBJ1-2; no firm D call. Germline lookup yields CDR1 LNHDA and CDR2 SQIVND (reference sequence). Trimming took 8 bases from V and 8 from J, leaving 21 bases between them. CDR3 length: 14 amino acids. In DNA, the CDR3 is TGTGCCAGTGCCCTGTCGAATGGAAATCGGGGCTACACCTTC. It specifies CASALSNGNRGYTF.

The DNA for the CDR3 is TGTGCCAGCAGTCGACAGGGGGCGGCTTTCTTT. It yields the protein CASSRQGAAFF. V gene TRBV6-1 combines with J gene TRBJ1-1; 10 bases map to TRBD1. The CDR3 is made up of 11 amino acids. The germline CDR1 and CDR2 sequences are MNHNS and SASEGT. Trimming at V came to 5 bases and at J to 11 bases, leaving 2 bases not matched to a gene.

This clone was detected many times. V gene TRBV11-1 combines with J gene TRBJ1-3; D is uncertain. The germline V and J ends were trimmed by 5 bases and 2 bases, with 7 bases remaining between them. CDR3 length equals 13 residues. Looked up from germline, CDR1 is SGHAT and CDR2 is FQDESV (reference sequence). This CDR3 reads CASSASAGNTIYF. The CDR3 coding sequence is TGTGCCAGCAGCGCCTCCGCTGGAAACACCATATATTTT.

This chain connects TRBV5-4 to TRBJ1-2; 7 positions agree with TRBD1. The CDR3 is made up of 13 amino acids. The V segment lost 6 bases and the J segment 4 bases; nucleotides outside the gene matches: 6. Germline V gene lookup returns CDR1 SGHNT and CDR2 YYREEE (reference sequence). CDR3 protein: CASTTTGSYGYTF. CDR3 bases: TGTGCCAGCACCACGACAGGGTCCTATGGCTACACCTTC.

The chain is built from TRBV2 and TRBJ1-6; the D is unclear. With 6 bases removed from V and 7 bases from J, the gap between germline ends came to 13 bases. Germline CDR1 is SNHLY and CDR2 is FYNNEI. This CDR3 is built from 14 residues. For the CDR3, the DNA is TGTGCCAGCAGATTGGCCGCTGGCAATTCACCCCTCCACTTT. Translated: CASRLAAGNSPLHF.

This clone was seen repeatedly, ten times or more. This chain links TRBV5-4 with TRBJ1-3, with D hard to call. The CDR3 runs to 14 residues. V was pared by 4 bases and J by 0 bases, with 8 bases between. Per germline, CDR1 SGHNT and CDR2 YYREEE (reference sequence). CDR3 bases: TGTGCCAGCAGCCCCGGGCTCTCTGGAAACACCATATATTTT. Residues: CASSPGLSGNTIYF.

The chain is built from TRBV5-1 and TRBJ1-2; no clear D gene. The germline V gene encodes CDR1 SGHRS and CDR2 YFSETQ. The V end lost 0 bases, the J end lost 4 bases, and 19 bases lay between the germline ends. This CDR3 spans 17 amino acids. The CDR3 region has the DNA TGCGCCAGCAGCTTGGACCCGCCGCCGGCTAATTTCTATGGCTACACCTTC. Protein: CASSLDPPPANFYGYTF.

The gene calls are TRBV7-2 and TRBJ1-5, with D tentatively TRBD1 (5 bases). The CDR3 contains 13 residues. V lost 8 bases, J lost 2 bases, and 10 bases lay in between. Germline CDR1 reads SGHTA; CDR2 reads FQGNSA. The CDR3 nucleotides read TGTGCCAGCTCTCAGGGAGGCAATCAGCCCCAGCATTTT. It specifies CASSQGGNQPQHF.

The table lists this clone with a count of one. The V and J genes are TRBV28 and TRBJ2-5; possible D gene TRBD2, 6 bases. V shed 10 bases and J shed 10 bases, with 19 bases lying between them. Germline V gene sequence: CDR1 MDHEN, CDR2 SYDVKM. The CDR3 length is 12 residues. Here the CDR3 reads CATGDALLGQYF. In nucleotides, the CDR3 is TGTGCCACGGGGGACGCCCTCTTGGGCCAGTACTTC. The full variable domain, in which reference TRBV28 and TRBJ2-5 provide the parts outside the CDR3, is DVKVTQSSRYLVKRTGEKVFLECVQDMDHENMFWYRQDPGLGLRLIYFSYDVKMKEKGDIPEGYSVSREKKERFSLILESASTNQTSMYLCATGDALLGQYFGPGTRLLVL.

The J gene is TRBJ2-2, the V gene TRBV6-4; 11 bases fit TRBD2. V trimming: 6 bases; J trimming: 3 bases; junction bases outside the gene matches: 3. This CDR3 comprises 15 residues. Germline V gives CDR1 MRHNA, CDR2 SNTAGT. This chain's CDR3 is CASSAGLADTGELFF. For the CDR3, the DNA is TGTGCCAGCAGCGCGGGACTAGCGGACACCGGGGAGCTGTTTTTT.

The V call is TRBV15, the J call TRBJ2-1; the match to TRBD2 covers 8 bases. The CDR3 covers 17 residues. Germline values: CDR1 LNHNV, CDR2 YYDKDF (reference sequence). The J segment lost 5 bases and the V segment lost 1 base, leaving 10 bases of the junction unmatched. The CDR3 is CATSRAQGLVNHNEQFF. In nucleotides, the CDR3 is TGTGCCACCAGCAGAGCTCAGGGACTAGTGAACCACAATGAGCAGTTCTTC. Complete variable domain (other parts from reference TRBV15 and TRBJ2-1): DAMVIQNPRYQVTQFGKPVTLSCSQTLNHNVMYWYQQKSSQAPKLLFHYYDKDFNNEADTPDNFQSRRPNTSFCFLDIRSPGLGDTAMYLCATSRAQGLVNHNEQFFGPGTRLTVL.

This chain joins TRBV7-2 and TRBJ2-2, with unresolved D. The CDR3 totals 14 residues. The V and J ends lost 0 bases and 9 bases respectively, with 11 bases between them. Germline CDR1 is SGHTA and CDR2 is FQGNSA. This CDR3 reads CASSLALDPRELFF. The CDR3, as DNA: TGTGCCAGCAGCTTAGCGCTTGACCCCCGGGAGCTGTTTTTT.

The V call is TRBV18, the J call TRBJ2-7; 7 bases are a match to TRBD1. The germline gives CDR1 KGHSH, CDR2 LQKENI. This CDR3 comprises 14 residues. V was clipped by 6 bases and J by 2 bases; unmatched bases: 7. The CDR3 DNA reads as TGTGCCAGCTCCCAGACAGGGTCGCCCTACGAGCAGTACTTC. Protein sequence: CASSQTGSPYEQYF.

The J gene is TRBJ2-7, the V gene TRBV4-3; D could derive from TRBD1 or TRBD2 (5 bases each). Germline V lookup: CDR1 LGHNA, CDR2 YSLEER. Trimming shortened V by 2 bases and J by 5 bases, and 13 bases separated the two germline ends. The CDR3 covers 14 residues. Here the CDR3 reads CASSQSAGTNEQYF. Written as DNA, the CDR3 is TGCGCCAGCAGCCAATCGGCAGGGACGAACGAGCAGTACTTC.